The sequence of this T cell receptor beta chain was determined in a study of T cells in Graves' hyperthyroidism and ophthalmopathy (dated by TCRdb to the late 2010s). Context from the whole study: Peripheral blood was collected at initial diagnosis, before any treatment. For training and testing, the 80 to 100 patients in the discovery cohort were randomly divided in a 7:3 ratio. Prospective prediction of ophthalmopathy was tested in an independent validation cohort consisting of fewer than 20 hyperthyroidism patients and around 16 patients who later progressed to ophthalmopathy. Once sampling was done, hyperthyroidism patients were given methimazole at a starting dose of 30 mg daily, whereas ophthalmopathy patients were given high-dose intravenous methylprednisolone. According to the paper, TCR Vbeta CDR3 sequencing was carried out on 135 peripheral blood samples, which came from 40 to 45 ophthalmopathy, 80 or so hyperthyroidism and roughly 17 progressor patients. The study also compared thyroid tissue and blood T-cell repertoires from 5 to 7 Graves' hyperthyroidism patients. A discovery cohort of about 96 patients, fewer than 50 with Graves' ophthalmopathy and 55 to 65 with stable Graves' hyperthyroidism, was used to find distinguishing TCR V-J signatures.

The CDR3 starts with the cysteine, ends with the phenylalanine, and has 16 residues. The read is trimmed to its CDR3 DNA, 48 bases read in frame from base 1. Via the germline V gene, CDR1 is MNHEY and CDR2 SVGEGT. The V and J ends are trimmed by 6 bases and 1 base, leaving 18 bases between them. This clonotype was observed many times. Its antigen is currently not known. Per-nucleotide qualities are absent, and no much larger clonotype sits a single base away. The hyperthyroidism patients were between 18 and 65 years old and newly diagnosed, with a disease duration of less than 2 months. Exclusion was applied to patients with uncontrolled infections, other autoimmune diseases, pregnancy or lactation. Diagnoses were based on clinical symptoms, serum thyroxine and TRAb, thyroid ultrasound and orbital computed tomography. Blood from progressor patients was drawn when they were first diagnosed with hyperthyroidism, before any ophthalmopathy symptoms appeared. PBMCs were separated from roughly 9.3 ml of fresh peripheral blood using Ficoll-Paque density gradient centrifugation. Progressor patients were defined as those initially diagnosed with Graves' hyperthyroidism in whom ophthalmopathy developed during follow-up. Total RNA was extracted using Trizol reagent, and RNA quality was assessed on an Agilent 2100 Bioanalyzer.

General study outcomes and caveats: Sample size was not statistically predetermined, and blinding of investigators to group allocation was not performed. In validation, the model predicted progression to ophthalmopathy a median of about 5.9 months before onset, with approximately 70% sensitivity and roughly 79% specificity. Blood samples also contained most of the expanded thyroid clonotypes (frequency above 0.001), which suggests that blood repertoires may reflect thyroid immune responses. Ophthalmopathy was separated from stable hyperthyroidism by a 13 V-J signature model, with 85% to 90% sensitivity and roughly 81% specificity obtained in cross-validation and 80%/75% obtained in testing.

The TCR beta CDR3 regions were amplified from RNA transcripts. The TCR CDR3 was subjected to a first round of RT-PCR using the HTBI primer set and the Qiagen OneStep RT-PCR kit. Libraries were constructed in a second round of multiplex PCR, after which size selection and purification were performed. Libraries were sequenced paired-end with 100 bp reads on an Illumina HiSeq2000. Turning to the authors' computational methods: SOAPnuke was used to process the raw data, throwing out any read that contained adapters or uncalled bases, had a mean Phred below 15, or lacked an exact constant-primer or identifier match. COPE v1.2.5 was used to merge high-quality paired reads, and clonotypes were defined as unique nucleotide sequences. MiTCR v1.1 was used to align clonotypes to the IMGT TRBV, TRBD and TRBJ reference segments. Only V-J combinations with frequency above 0.0001, covering roughly 99% of repertoires, were analysed. The TCS score was defined as F50 (clonal expansion) divided by E x V (chaos), with BLOSUM62-based TCRdist calculated between CDR3 peptides within each V-J. Welch's t-statistics and random forest reduced roughly 500 V-J features to under 15, which were used in a naive Bayes classifier (R e1071). The public sequencing data were trimmed at Q25 with fastp and processed into clonotypes with MiXCR by TCRdb, which kept only in-frame beta chains. Each CDR3 protein appears once, grouped with its most common genes and DNA. TCRdb, rather than the study authors, made the V and J calls. The sample yields around 290,000 distinct CDR3 sequences; 10% to 15% were counted once. Roughly 8.5% of the sample is taken by the ten largest.

The sequence came from a woman aged 25 to 45 with Graves' hyperthyroidism that later progressed to Graves' ophthalmopathy. Sequences were obtained from blood. The V gene is TRBV6-2 or TRBV6-3 and the J gene is TRBJ2-5; no D segment can be confidently identified. The nucleotide sequence reads as follows: TGTGCCAGCAGCACGGTGATCTCCTCGGGCCAAGAGACCCAGTACTTC. This yields the protein CASSTVISSGQETQYF.